This T cell receptor (beta chain) was observed in a study of cytomegalovirus exposure and HLA in healthy donors (dated by TCRdb to the late 2010s). Concerning the study at large: An earlier analysis of approximately 550 of the donors reported approximately 270 Gb of sequence data and more than 90 million unique TCR beta sequences from 190 million or so T cells. About 300 gigabases of sequencing data and 70 million to 85 million unique TCR sequences were included in an early release covering 550 to 800 HLA-typed donors. The genetic ancestry cluster associated with self-reported Caucasian donors included about four fifths of the 300 to 450 genotyped donors. The study aimed to test whether signatures of past pathogen exposure could be identified by cataloging public T cell receptors. Using immunosequencing, the study profiled T cell repertoires from about 620 subjects and related those repertoires to cytomegalovirus serostatus. A separate validation cohort of approximately 120 different subjects was used in addition to the roughly 670-subject first cohort. To predict cytomegalovirus infection status, the study brought together high-throughput TCR immunosequencing, statistical association of individual TCRs with disease status, and machine learning. In a later analysis, previously published TCR beta repertoires from about 640 donors were re-analyzed and high-resolution HLA genotyping was added so that TCR occurrence patterns could be studied. Rather than drawing on any new phenotypic data, the later analysis identified candidate immune exposures from TCR beta sequences and the way those sequences occurred across donors. To decide whether each TCR beta V gene segment behaved as functional or pseudogenic, an earlier analysis of some 570 of the donors relied on high-throughput TCR beta sequencing. Donor age, sex, ethnicity and CMV serostatus were collected together with the repertoire data. A later genetic analysis took genome-wide SNP genotypes for about 65% of the 666 donors and used that subset as a discovery cohort. All discovery cohort repertoires had been generated using a single sequencing platform. Class I and class II HLA loci were covered by the typing at four-digit resolution. Typing coverage varied by locus: 629-630 donors for A, B, C, DRB1 and DQB1; more than 500 for DQA1; 600 to 610 for DPA1; more than 450 for DPB1. Five DR-DQ haplotypes were handled as single units for association and clustering, since linkage in the cohort was strong. Across 398 genotyped donors of the cohort, an average of approximately 220,000 unique TCR beta nucleotide sequences per donor were sequenced, and roughly a sixth of those sequences were non-productive.

The cohort consisted of 666 healthy bone marrow donors. At the time of sampling, all cohort members were nominally healthy, though unrecorded immune exposures were likely present. The donor tested CMV seronegative, placing the donor among the 350 or so seronegative members of the cohort. Each donor provided a peripheral blood sample, and peripheral blood mononuclear cells were used for TCR beta sequencing. The Qiagen DNeasy Blood Extraction Kit was used to extract genomic DNA from the blood cell samples. Note on this clone: This receptor's antigen is unknown. Within one base of it there is no much larger clone, and no base qualities were kept.

Library generation was performed with the immunoSEQ multiplex PCR assay. For the multiplex PCR, a mixture combining 60 forward primers for TCR Vbeta segments and 13 reverse primers for TCR Jbeta segments was used. A multiplex PCR assay on genomic DNA amplified the CDR3 region of rearranged TCR beta genes. On the Illumina HiSeq System, the amplified TCR beta libraries were sequenced as 87-base-pair reads. Under the source paper's analysis protocol: In a later analysis, roughly 80 million unique TCR beta chains were counted across the 666 repertoires, and roughly 9.9 million of these chains were shared by at least two donors. A nearest-neighbor algorithm error-corrected the raw reads and collapsed the reads into unique sequences, merging closely related sequences to remove PCR and sequencing errors. To assign V, D and J gene segments, CDR3 sequences were aligned to IMGT reference sequences. For a sequence to be retained, a match of at least six nucleotides to both a V gene segment and a J gene segment was required. A rearrangement counted as productive if the CDR3 had no stop codons and remained in frame with V and J, and every other rearrangement counted as non-productive. Following IMGT convention, CDR3 was defined as the stretch from the second conserved V-encoded cysteine up to the conserved J-encoded phenylalanine. In an earlier analysis of more than 550 of the donors, sequences lacking an unambiguous match to a single V gene segment were excluded. In an earlier analysis of roughly 500 of the donors, V segments were called functional above 56.7% productive rearrangements and were called segregating when the between-donor standard deviation exceeded 5%. A statistical classification framework was built to diagnose cytomegalovirus status from the catalog of TCR beta chain sequences. V and J gene assignment, in a later analysis, came from comparing TCR nucleotide sequences with IMGT/GENE-DB human TR gene sequences. Using the TCRdist pipeline, a later analysis assigned CDR3 sequences along with most-parsimonious VDJ recombination scenarios. In a later analysis, each TCR beta chain was defined by its CDR3 amino acid sequence together with its V-gene family, and reads lacking a unique V-gene family were excluded. To address suspected cross-contamination and a sequencing artifact, a later analysis removed a few hundred highly shared, low-generation-probability nucleotide sequences. A later analysis calculated a clonal expansion index for each public chain from normalized within-repertoire ranks of inferred template counts. A later analysis computed generation probabilities with a VDJ recombination model fitted to out-of-frame rearrangements, and checked the results against IGoR. Hypergeometric tests were used in a later analysis to score TCR-TCR, TCR-HLA and TCR-CMV co-occurrence, with a repertoire-size bias correction applied to the TCR pairs. False discovery rates were estimated in a later analysis by permuting HLA or CMV assignments 20 times. In a later analysis, co-occurring TCRs were grouped with DBSCAN, and TCRdist sequence similarity was added when clustering was performed within HLA-allele-positive subsets. Repertoires with fewer than 30,000 or more than 120,000 public chains were left out of co-occurrence clustering, as were about 5 repertoires with anomalous nucleotide sharing. Imported from immuneACCESS, the table was reduced by TCRdb to in-frame sequences with V and J called. These copies leave out some clones; in studies compared against another copy, an unresolved V gene accounts for under half, and the cause of the remainder is not known. The V and J calls and clone size are taken from that table; D and trimming were inferred from the DNA. This sample has around 200,000 clones in its table, and about 80% of those were observed once. The ten largest clones add up to roughly 0.58% of the sample.

There are 18 amino acids in the CDR3, from cysteine to phenylalanine inclusive. Only the CDR3 region is kept as DNA, spanning 54 bases read in frame from base 1. General study outcomes and caveats: The presence/absence analyses assumed that sequencing depth was roughly uniform across donors, and that assumption may not be true. Because HLA typing was unavailable for some donors at each locus, only the typed subset was used in association tests. The classifier was reported to diagnose cytomegalovirus status with high specificity and sensitivity in both the original and validation cohorts. According to the authors, the approach could potentially be generalized to other disease states and immunological phenotypes. In vitro tests confirmed that a few of the cytomegalovirus-associated TCR beta chains recognize cytomegalovirus antigens. Correlated functional status among segregating V segments might be attributable to linkage disequilibrium, but an unknown experimental factor could not be ruled out. Broadly in line with IMGT annotations, most TCR beta V segments showed up in productive rearrangements about 87% or about 30% of the time in an earlier analysis of several hundred of the donors. Compared with the roughly 700-donor mean, donors in an Asian-associated ancestry cluster had fewer N-insertions in productive TCRs, according to a later genetic analysis. A total of 150 or so TCR beta chains were listed by the study as associated with cytomegalovirus. In a later analysis, several top co-occurrence clusters were reported to appear linked to parvovirus B19, influenza, CMV and Epstein-Barr virus. In a later analysis, the rate of TCR association differed among HLA loci, with DRB1 alleles having the most associated TCRs and HLA-C alleles having the fewest. Specific HLA alleles were associated with 15,000 to 20,000 TCR beta sequences at a false discovery rate of 0.05 in a later analysis. This cohort had only TCR beta chains sequenced, and the lack of alpha or paired-chain data limited which features could be detected. Compared with equally common non-associated chains, HLA-associated TCR beta chains in a later analysis were more clonally expanded and had lower generation probabilities. A cluster of highly shared sequence variants was judged likely to represent a technical artifact of the sequencing pipeline. A further reported finding was that TCR beta sequences accurately predicted the HLA-A and HLA-B alleles for most subjects in the first cohort. CMV serostatus was the only immune exposure information available for the cohort. In a later analysis, most CMV-associated TCR beta chains were found to appear HLA-restricted, with HLA associations seemingly driven largely by CMV exposure. Across donors, most TCR sequences were observed very rarely, whereas some public TCRs were present in many individuals. The 87-base-pair reads could not distinguish some IMGT-functional V segments, including TRBV6-2 and TRBV6-3, so those segments were excluded. Because counts were too low, roughly 16 rarely observed V segments, including chromosome 9 orphons, were left out of the earlier analysis of a few hundred of the donors. A later genetic analysis associated a missense DCLRE1C variant with V-gene and J-gene trimming of TCR beta chains, and an independent cohort replicated the association. When HLA alleles, especially DR and DQ, strongly co-occurred, attributing TCR associations to individual alleles was difficult.

The clonotype comes from a woman between 40 and 55 years old in good health and CMV-seronegative. The chain was built from TRBV12-2 and TRBJ1-1; TRBD1 is the table's D call and was not checked against the DNA. TRBV12-2 is a known pseudogene. The sample taken for sequencing was PBMCs. The CDR3 is CASRLASRGAAMNTEAFF. The base sequence is TGTGCAAGTCGCTTAGCGTCCAGGGGGGCGGCCATGAACACTGAAGCTTTCTTT.